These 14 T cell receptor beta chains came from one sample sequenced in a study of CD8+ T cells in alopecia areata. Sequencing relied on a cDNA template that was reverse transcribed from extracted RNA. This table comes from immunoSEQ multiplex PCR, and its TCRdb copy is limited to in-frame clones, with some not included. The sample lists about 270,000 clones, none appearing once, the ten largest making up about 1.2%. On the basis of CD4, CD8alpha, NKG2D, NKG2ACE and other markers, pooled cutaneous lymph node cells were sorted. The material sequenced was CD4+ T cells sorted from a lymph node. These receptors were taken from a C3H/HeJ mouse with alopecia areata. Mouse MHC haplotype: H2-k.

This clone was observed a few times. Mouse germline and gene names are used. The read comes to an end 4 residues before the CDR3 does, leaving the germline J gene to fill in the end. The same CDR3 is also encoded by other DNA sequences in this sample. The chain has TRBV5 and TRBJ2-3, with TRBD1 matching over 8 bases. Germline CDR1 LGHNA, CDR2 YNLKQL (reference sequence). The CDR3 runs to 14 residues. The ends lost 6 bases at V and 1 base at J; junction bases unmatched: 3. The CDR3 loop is CASSPGGGAETLYF. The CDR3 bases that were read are TGTGCCAGCAGTCCAGGGGGCGGTGCAGAA.

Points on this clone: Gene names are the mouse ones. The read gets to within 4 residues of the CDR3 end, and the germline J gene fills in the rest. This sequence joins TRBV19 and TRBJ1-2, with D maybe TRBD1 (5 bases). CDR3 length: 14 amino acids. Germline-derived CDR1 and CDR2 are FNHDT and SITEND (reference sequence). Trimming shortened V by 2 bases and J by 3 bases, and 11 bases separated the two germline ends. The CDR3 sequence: CASSMAGKDSDYTF. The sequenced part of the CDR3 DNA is TGTGCCAGCAGTATGGCAGGGAAGGACTCC. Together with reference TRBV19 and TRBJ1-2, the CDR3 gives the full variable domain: GGIITQTPKFLIGQEGQKLTLKCQQNFNHDTMYWYRQDSGKGLRLIYYSITENDLQKGDLSEGYDASREKKSSFSLTVTSAQKNEMAVFLCASSMAGKDSDYTFGSGTRLLVI.

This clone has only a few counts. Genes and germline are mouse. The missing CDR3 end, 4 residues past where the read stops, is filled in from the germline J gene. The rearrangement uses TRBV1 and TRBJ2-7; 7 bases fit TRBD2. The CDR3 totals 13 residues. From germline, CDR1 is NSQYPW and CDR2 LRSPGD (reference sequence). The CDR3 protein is CTCSADGTDEQYF. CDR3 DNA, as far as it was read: TGCACCTGCAGTGCAGATGGGACTGAT.

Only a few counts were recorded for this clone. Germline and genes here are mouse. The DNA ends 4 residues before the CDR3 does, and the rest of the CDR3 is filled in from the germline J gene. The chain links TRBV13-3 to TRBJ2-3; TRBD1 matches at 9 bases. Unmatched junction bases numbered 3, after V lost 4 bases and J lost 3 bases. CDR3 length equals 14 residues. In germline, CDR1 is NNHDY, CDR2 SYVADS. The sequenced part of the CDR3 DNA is TGTGCCAGCAGTTGGGACAGGGCGGCAGAA. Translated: CASSWDRAAE. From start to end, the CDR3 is CASSWDRAAETLYF.

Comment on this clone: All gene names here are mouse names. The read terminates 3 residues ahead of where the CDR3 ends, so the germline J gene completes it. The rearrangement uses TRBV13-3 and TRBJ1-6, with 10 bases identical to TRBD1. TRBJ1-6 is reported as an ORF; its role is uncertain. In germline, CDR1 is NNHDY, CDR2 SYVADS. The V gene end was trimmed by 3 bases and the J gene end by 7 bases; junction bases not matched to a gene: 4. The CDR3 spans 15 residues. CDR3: CASSGGQGGNSPLYF. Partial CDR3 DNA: TGTGCCAGCAGTGGTGGACAGGGGGGGAATTCGCCC.

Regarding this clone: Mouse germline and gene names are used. The CDR3 spells CASSDRGTGGSDYTF. CDR3 DNA (partial): TGTGCCAGCAGTGATCGGGGGACAGGGGGCTCC. The chain couples TRBV13-1 to TRBJ1-2, with 11 bases identical to TRBD1. The observed sequence ends 4 residues before the CDR3 terminus, with the missing tail filled in from the germline J gene. The CDR3 is 15 amino acids. Per germline, CDR1 NSHNY and CDR2 SYGAGN. The J segment lost 4 bases and the V segment lost 1 base, leaving 3 bases of the junction unmatched.

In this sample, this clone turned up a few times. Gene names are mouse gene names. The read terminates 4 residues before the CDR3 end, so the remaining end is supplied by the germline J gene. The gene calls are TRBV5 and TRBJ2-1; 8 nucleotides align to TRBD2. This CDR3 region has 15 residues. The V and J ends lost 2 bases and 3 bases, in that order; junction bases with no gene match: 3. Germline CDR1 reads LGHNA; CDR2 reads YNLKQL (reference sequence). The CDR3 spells CASSQSGGPYAEQFF. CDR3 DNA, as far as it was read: TGTGCCAGCAGCCAATCTGGGGGGCCCTATGCT.

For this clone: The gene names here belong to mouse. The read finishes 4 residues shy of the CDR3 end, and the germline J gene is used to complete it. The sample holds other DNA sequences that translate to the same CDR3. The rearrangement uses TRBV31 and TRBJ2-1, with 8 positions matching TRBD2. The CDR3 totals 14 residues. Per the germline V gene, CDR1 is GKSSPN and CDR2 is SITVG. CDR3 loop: CAWSLGGARAEQFF. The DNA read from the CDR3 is TGTGCCTGGAGTCTAGGGGGGGCGCGAGCT.

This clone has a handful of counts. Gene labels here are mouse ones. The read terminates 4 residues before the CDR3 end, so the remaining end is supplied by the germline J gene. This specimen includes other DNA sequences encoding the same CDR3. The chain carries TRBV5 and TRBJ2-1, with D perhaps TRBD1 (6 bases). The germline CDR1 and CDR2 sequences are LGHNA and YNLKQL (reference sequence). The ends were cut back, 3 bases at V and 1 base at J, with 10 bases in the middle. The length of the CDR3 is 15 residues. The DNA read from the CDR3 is TGTGCCAGCAGCCACCAACAGGGAAACTATGCT. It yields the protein CASSHQQGNYA. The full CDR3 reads CASSHQQGNYAEQFF.

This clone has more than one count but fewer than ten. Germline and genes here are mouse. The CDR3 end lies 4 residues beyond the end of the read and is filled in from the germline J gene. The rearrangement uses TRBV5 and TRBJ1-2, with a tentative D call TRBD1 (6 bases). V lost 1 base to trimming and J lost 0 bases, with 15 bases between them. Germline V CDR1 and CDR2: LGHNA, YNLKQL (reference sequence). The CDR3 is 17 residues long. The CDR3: CASSQGGGTNANSDYTF. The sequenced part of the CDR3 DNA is TGTGCCAGCAGCCAAGGGGGGGGGACAAATGCAAACTCC.

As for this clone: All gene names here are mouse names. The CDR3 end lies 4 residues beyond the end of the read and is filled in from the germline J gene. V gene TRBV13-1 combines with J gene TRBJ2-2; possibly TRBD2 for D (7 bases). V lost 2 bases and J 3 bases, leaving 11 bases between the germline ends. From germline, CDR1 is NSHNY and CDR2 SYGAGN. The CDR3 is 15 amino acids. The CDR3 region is CASSERGADTGQLYF. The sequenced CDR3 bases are TGTGCCAGCAGTGAAAGGGGGGCGGACACCGGG.

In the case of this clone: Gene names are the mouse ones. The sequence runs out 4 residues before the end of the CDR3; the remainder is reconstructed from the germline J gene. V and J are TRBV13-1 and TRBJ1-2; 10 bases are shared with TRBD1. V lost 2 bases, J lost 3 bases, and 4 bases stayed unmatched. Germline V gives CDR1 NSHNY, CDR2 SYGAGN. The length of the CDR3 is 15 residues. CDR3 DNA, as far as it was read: TGTGCCAGCAGTGAACGGGACAGGGGAGACTCC. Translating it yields CASSERDRGDS. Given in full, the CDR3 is CASSERDRGDSDYTF.

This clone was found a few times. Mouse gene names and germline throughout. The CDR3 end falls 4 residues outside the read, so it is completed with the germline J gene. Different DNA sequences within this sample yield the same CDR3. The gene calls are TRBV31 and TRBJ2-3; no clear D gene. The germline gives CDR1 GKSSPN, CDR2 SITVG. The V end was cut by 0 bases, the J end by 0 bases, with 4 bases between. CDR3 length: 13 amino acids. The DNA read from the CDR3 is TGTGCCTGGAGTCTTAGGAGTGCAGAA. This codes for CAWSLRSAE. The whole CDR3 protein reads CAWSLRSAETLYF.

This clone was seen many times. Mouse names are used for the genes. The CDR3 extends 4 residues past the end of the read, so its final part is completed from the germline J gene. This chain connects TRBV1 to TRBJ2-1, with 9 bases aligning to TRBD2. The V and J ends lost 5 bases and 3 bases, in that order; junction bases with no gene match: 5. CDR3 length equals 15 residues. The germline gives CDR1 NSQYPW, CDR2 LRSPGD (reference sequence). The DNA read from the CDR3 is TGCACCTGCAGTCCCCCGACTGGGGGCTATGCT. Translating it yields CTCSPPTGGYA. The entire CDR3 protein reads CTCSPPTGGYAEQFF.